This T cell receptor beta chain was captured in a study of radiation and T cells in renal cell carcinoma. Germline CDR1 reads SGHRS; CDR2 reads YFSETQ. Trimming removed 4 bases from V and 4 bases from J; junction bases left unmatched: 9. CDR3 size: 15 residues. This clone has a single count. The time point was: baseline pretreatment blood. Treatment: 15 Gy SBRT to primary tumor, nephrectomy 4 weeks later. Profiling relied on immunoSEQ multiplex PCR, and the TCRdb table lists in-frame clones only, not all of them. The sample records about 22,000 clones, around 80% being singletons. The TCR sequence derives from a man aged 60 to 75 with renal cell carcinoma. Sequenced here: blood, sampled from a patient whose treatment included radiotherapy and nephrectomy. J is TRBJ2-7 and V is TRBV5-1, with TRBD1 identical over 9 bases. The CDR3 nucleotides read TGCGCCAGCAGCCCGCGGGACAGGGATTCGTACGAGCAGTACTTC. It codes for CASSPRDRDSYEQYF.